These 9 T cell receptor beta chains share one sample of origin, sequenced in a study of blood T cell repertoires in COVID-19. TCRdb keeps only in-frame clones here, not all; method: immunoSEQ multiplex PCR. The sample records some 170,000 clones, roughly 88% being singletons. The sample taken for sequencing was PBMCs or T cells enriched from blood (not recorded which). The source is a man between 50 and 59 years old who had recovered from COVID-19.

This clone was seen just once. This chain connects TRBV13 to TRBJ1-1; D is perhaps TRBD1 (6 bases). The CDR3 spans 14 residues. Germline V gene lookup returns CDR1 PRHDT and CDR2 FYEKMQ (reference sequence). Trimming pared 5 bases from V and 4 bases from J, leaving 14 bases between. The CDR3 loop reads CASSPGRGGTEAFF. CDR3 DNA sequence: TGTGCCAGCAGCCCGGGACGAGGGGGCACTGAAGCTTTCTTT. The full variable domain, in which reference TRBV13 and TRBJ1-1 provide the parts outside the CDR3, is AAGVIQSPRHLIKEKRETATLKCYPIPRHDTVYWYQQGPGQDPQFLISFYEKMQSDKGSIPDRFSAQQFSDYHSELNMSSLELGDSALYFCASSPGRGGTEAFFGQGTRLTVV.

The chain combines TRBV10-2 with TRBJ2-3; TRBD2 agrees at 14 bases. Per the germline V gene, CDR1 is WSHSY and CDR2 is SAAADI. Trimming took 0 bases from V and 6 from J; bases not matched to a gene: 5. This CDR3 is 17 amino acids long. The CDR3 sequence: CASSESRLAGGSDTQYF. In DNA, the CDR3 is TGCGCCAGCAGTGAGTCCCGACTAGCGGGGGGGTCGGATACGCAGTATTTT.

The chain links TRBV7-8 to TRBJ2-4, with TRBD1 matching 10 bases. The germline CDR1 and CDR2 sequences are SGHVS and FQNEAQ. The CDR3 is 16 residues long. V gave up 5 bases and J gave up 0 bases; unmatched junction bases: 4. The CDR3 bases are TGTGCCAGCAGCGTGACAGGGGGCCTAGCCAAAAACATTCAGTACTTC. It specifies CASSVTGGLAKNIQYF.

The CDR3 sequence is CASSVAGDGYTF. The CDR3 DNA sequence: TGCGCCAGCAGCGTGGCAGGGGATGGCTACACCTTC. The rearrangement links TRBV5-1 to TRBJ1-2; TRBD1 might be the D (6 bases). V was shortened by 4 bases and J by 6 bases, with 10 bases between the two germline ends. Germline assignment: CDR1 SGHRS and CDR2 YFSETQ. The CDR3 consists of 12 residues.

The chain joins TRBV4-1 to TRBJ1-6; D is uncertain. Germline CDR1 MGHRA, CDR2 YSYEKL. The CDR3 spans 15 residues. V lost 1 base and J lost 7, with 11 bases in between. CDR3 amino acids: CASSQATVINSPLHF. CDR3 DNA sequence: TGCGCCAGCAGCCAAGCAACGGTAATCAATTCACCCCTCCACTTT.

The chain has TRBV5-1 and TRBJ1-2, with 9 bases lining up with TRBD1. The CDR3 covers 12 residues. Germline-derived CDR1 and CDR2 are SGHRS and YFSETQ. The J segment lost 6 bases and the V segment lost 9 bases, leaving 6 bases of the junction unmatched. CDR3 protein: CATSGTGHGYTF. The CDR3 DNA is TGCGCCACCTCCGGGACAGGGCATGGCTACACCTTC.

The chain recombines TRBV3-1 (or the pseudogene TRBV3-2) with TRBJ2-5; no reliable D call. V was shortened by 1 base and J by 1 base, with 4 bases between the two germline ends. Germline loops: CDR1 LGHDT, CDR2 YNNKEL (reference sequence). The length of the CDR3 is 13 residues. CDR3 in amino acids: CASSQAGQETQYF. The DNA of the CDR3 is TGTGCCAGCAGCCAAGCAGGCCAAGAGACCCAGTACTTC.

This chain joins TRBV19 and TRBJ2-7; 7 bases are a match to TRBD1. Germline CDR1 and CDR2: LNHDA and SQIVND (reference sequence). The CDR3 totals 15 residues. V was pared by 5 bases and J by 1 base, with 8 bases of the junction left unmatched. The CDR3 bases are TGTGCCAGTAGTGTTCTTAACAGGGGATCCTACGAGCAGTACTTC. Translation: CASSVLNRGSYEQYF.

This chain links TRBV5-1 with TRBJ1-2; the D is unclear. Trimming removed 1 base at V and 3 bases at J, with 7 bases between. The CDR3 covers 13 residues. Germline CDR1 and CDR2: SGHRS and YFSETQ. The CDR3 loop reads CASSLLSDYGYTF. The CDR3 DNA reads TGCGCCAGCAGCTTGTTGAGCGACTATGGCTACACCTTC.